This T cell receptor beta chain was captured in a study of Graves' ophthalmopathy and Graves' hyperthyroidism. Germline V gene data show CDR1 as MNHEY and CDR2 as SVGEGT. CDR3 length equals 16 residues. V gave up 0 bases and J gave up 2 bases, with 14 bases separating them. This clonotype was seen many times. Transcripts of RNA were the source for amplifying TCR beta CDR3 regions. HTBI primers were employed in first-round RT-PCR, then a second-round multiplex PCR followed. TCRdb independently ran MiXCR on the multiplex PCR reads; one entry per CDR3 protein. The sample records 40,000 to 45,000 distinct CDR3 sequences, around 50% being singletons.

The receptor comes from an adult man with Graves' ophthalmopathy. V is TRBV6-2 or TRBV6-3 and J is TRBJ2-7, with a possible D match to TRBD2 (6 bases). The sample comprised peripheral blood. CDR3 nucleotides: TGTGCCAGCAGTTACTCGACCACGACTAGTGCCTACGAGCAGTACGTC. Its protein product is CASSYSTTTSAYEQYV.